This T cell receptor (beta chain) comes out of a study of PD-1 blockade in mismatch repair-deficient tumors (dated by TCRdb to 2016 to 2017). Describing the broader study: The trial enrolled just over 85 consecutive patients with about twelve mismatch repair-deficient cancer types between September 2013 and 2016, all previously treated and progressing. Deep sequencing of TCR CDR3 regions was used to track tumor-associated T cell clones in peripheral blood of patients responding to PD-1 blockade. Beyond this particular receptor, the publication reports: After pembrolizumab, tumor-resident clones, which were often undetectable in blood before treatment, expanded rapidly and then contracted, generally ahead of radiologic responses.

Library construction relied on the immunoSEQ multiplex PCR assay. In TCRdb, the immuneACCESS table is reduced to in-frame sequences with V and J assigned. These tables do not hold every clone; where another copy was compared, an unresolved V gene accounts for under half, and the others remain unexplained. Across this sample there are roughly 120,000 clones, with 60% to 85% seen only once. The ten largest clones add up to about 5.1% of the sample. Concerning this clone: It has no known antigen specificity. No base quality information exists; no much larger clone differs at one position.

Mismatch repair deficiency was established in every enrolled patient by polymerase chain reaction or immunohistochemistry. TCR sequencing was carried out for three patients who responded to pembrolizumab therapy. The phase II trial prospectively evaluated PD-1 blockade with pembrolizumab in advanced mismatch repair-deficient cancers, independent of tissue of origin. Serial peripheral blood T cell samples were collected before and at multiple times after starting PD-1 blockade. Blood sampling times were reported as weeks after the first pembrolizumab dose. The CDR1 and CDR2 encoded by the germline V gene are MNHNS and SASEGT. V is shortened by 8 bases, J by 0 bases, and the region joining them spans 13 bases. The CDR3, cysteine through phenylalanine, is 14 amino acids long. Of the read, only the CDR3 DNA is kept; its 42 bases are in frame from base 1.

This chain is built from TRBV6-1 and TRBJ1-2; the best D guess is TRBD1, with 5 bases matching. The specimen was peripheral blood, collected 60 weeks after starting pembrolizumab. This receptor was identified in an adult with mismatch repair-deficient cancer. The encoded CDR3 is CASSPGGANYGYTF. The nucleotide sequence is given as TGTGCCAGCTCGCCGGGGGGGGCTAACTATGGCTACACCTTC.